This T cell receptor beta chain was profiled in a study of blood T cell repertoires in COVID-19. Germline V gene data show CDR1 as SGHRS and CDR2 as YFSETQ. This CDR3 has 15 amino acids. Between the trimmed V and J ends, which lost 0 bases and 4 bases, there was a span of 13 bases. Sequencing used immunoSEQ multiplex PCR; TCRdb keeps in-frame clones, though not all of them. The sample has 100,000 to 150,000 clones, 65% to 90% seen once; the top ten hold over 20%. Sequencing was done on a sample of peripheral blood. The J gene is TRBJ1-1, the V gene TRBV5-1, with D possibly matching TRBD1 (5 bases). The receptor was derived from a woman older than 75 with acute or convalescent COVID-19. CDR3 sequence reads: CASSLGAGQGTEAFF. The CDR3 coding sequence is TGCGCCAGCAGCTTGGGCGCAGGGCAGGGCACTGAAGCTTTCTTT.